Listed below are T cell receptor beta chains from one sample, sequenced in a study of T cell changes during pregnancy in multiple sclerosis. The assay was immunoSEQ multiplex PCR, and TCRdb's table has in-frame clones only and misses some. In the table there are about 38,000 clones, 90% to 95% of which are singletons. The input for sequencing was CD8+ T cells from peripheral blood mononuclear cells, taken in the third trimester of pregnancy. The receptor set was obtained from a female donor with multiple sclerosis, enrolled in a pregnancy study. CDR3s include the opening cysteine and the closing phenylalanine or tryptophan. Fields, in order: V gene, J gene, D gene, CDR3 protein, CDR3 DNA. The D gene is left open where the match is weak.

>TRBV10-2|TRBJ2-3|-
CASSESIGAGHTDTQYF
TGCGCCAGCAGTGAGTCGATTGGAGCGGGCCACACAGATACGCAGTATTTT
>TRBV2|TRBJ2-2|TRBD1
CASYDWRQGATGELFF
TGTGCCAGCTACGATTGGAGACAGGGGGCCACCGGGGAGCTGTTTTTT
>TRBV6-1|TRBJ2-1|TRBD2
CASSEFRGVLNEQFF
TGTGCCAGCAGTGAATTTCGGGGGGTCCTCAATGAGCAGTTCTTC
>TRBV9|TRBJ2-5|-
CASSPRVSQETQYF
TGTGCCAGCAGCCCGAGAGTATCTCAAGAGACCCAGTACTTC
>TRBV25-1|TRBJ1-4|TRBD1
CASSDYRGTNEKLFF
TGTGCCAGCAGTGACTACAGGGGAACTAATGAAAAACTGTTTTTT
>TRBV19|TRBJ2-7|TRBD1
CASSIGDRGTYEQYF
TGTGCCAGTAGTATCGGGGACAGGGGAACCTACGAGCAGTACTTC
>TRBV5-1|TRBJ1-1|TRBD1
CASSWTTGVHEAFF
TGCGCCAGCAGCTGGACTACAGGGGTTCATGAAGCTTTCTTT
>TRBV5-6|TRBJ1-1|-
CASSLAQGMHPFF
TGTGCCAGCAGCTTGGCCCAGGGAATGCATCCTTTCTTT
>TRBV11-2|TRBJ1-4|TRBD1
CASSFPGTGYEKLFF
TGTGCCAGCAGCTTCCCCGGGACAGGGTATGAAAAACTGTTTTTT
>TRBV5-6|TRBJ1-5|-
CASSPGTHFNQPQHF
TGTGCCAGCAGCCCAGGGACACACTTCAATCAGCCCCAGCATTTT
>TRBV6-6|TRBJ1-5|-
CASGQTFNQPQHF
TGTGCCAGCGGACAGACGTTCAATCAGCCCCAGCATTTT
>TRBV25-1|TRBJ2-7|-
CASSEWEDGGYEQYF
TGTGCCAGCAGTGAATGGGAGGACGGAGGCTACGAGCAGTACTTC
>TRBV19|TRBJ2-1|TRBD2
CASSTGAGGPDEQFF
TGTGCCAGTAGCACCGGGGCGGGGGGGCCTGATGAGCAGTTCTTC
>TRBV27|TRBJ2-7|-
CASLQGFGSDEQYF
TGTGCCAGCCTACAGGGATTTGGTAGCGACGAGCAGTACTTC